Each of the 3 T cell receptor beta chains below was sequenced from the same sample in a study of technical replicates of blood from a few donors. Clones were read by immunoSEQ multiplex PCR, and TCRdb kept only the in-frame ones, dropping some. The repertoire holds 70,000 or so clones, with nearly 99% as singletons. The sample comprised T cells isolated from PBMCs. These receptors were obtained from a human donor in good health.

The chain recombines TRBV13 with TRBJ2-5, with TRBD2 as a possible D gene (5 bases). In germline, CDR1 is PRHDT, CDR2 FYEKMQ (reference sequence). Trimming removed 3 bases from V and 4 bases from J, with 12 bases in between. The CDR3 loop spans 14 amino acids. The CDR3 is CASSFSPEGETQYF. CDR3 sequence (DNA): TGTGCCAGCAGCTTCAGTCCTGAGGGAGAGACCCAGTACTTC.

CDR3 region: CASSFSGSSYNEQFF. The CDR3, as DNA: TGTGCCAGCAGCTTTAGCGGGAGCTCCTACAATGAGCAGTTCTTC. The chain uses TRBV5-6 and TRBJ2-1; 9 nucleotides line up with TRBD2. The ends lost 2 bases at V and 0 bases at J; junction bases unmatched: 0. CDR3 size: 15 residues. The germline V gene has CDR1 SGHDT and CDR2 YYEEEE.

The chain recombines TRBV10-3 with TRBJ1-5; D call uncertain. V lost 0 bases, J lost 5 bases, and 8 bases lay in between. Germline lookup yields CDR1 ENHRY and CDR2 SYGVKD. The CDR3 is made up of 14 amino acids. As DNA, the CDR3 is TGTGCCATCAGTGAGTCGGTAGTGGATCAGCCCCAGCATTTT. Amino acid sequence: CAISESVVDQPQHF.